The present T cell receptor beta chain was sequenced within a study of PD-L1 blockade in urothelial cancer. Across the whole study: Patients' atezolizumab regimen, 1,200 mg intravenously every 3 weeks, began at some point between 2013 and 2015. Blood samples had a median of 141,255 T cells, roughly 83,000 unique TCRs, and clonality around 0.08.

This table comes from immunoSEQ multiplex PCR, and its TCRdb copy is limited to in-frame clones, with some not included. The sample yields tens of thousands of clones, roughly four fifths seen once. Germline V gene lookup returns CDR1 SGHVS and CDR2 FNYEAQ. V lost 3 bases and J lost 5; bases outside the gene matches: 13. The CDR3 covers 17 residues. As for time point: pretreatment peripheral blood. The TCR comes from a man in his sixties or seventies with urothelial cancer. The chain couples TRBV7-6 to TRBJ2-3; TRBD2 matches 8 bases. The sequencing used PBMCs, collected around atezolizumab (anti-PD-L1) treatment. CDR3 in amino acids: CASSFTLRGGREDTQYF. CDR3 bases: TGTGCCAGCAGCTTCACCCTCCGGGGGGGCCGGGAAGATACGCAGTATTTT.